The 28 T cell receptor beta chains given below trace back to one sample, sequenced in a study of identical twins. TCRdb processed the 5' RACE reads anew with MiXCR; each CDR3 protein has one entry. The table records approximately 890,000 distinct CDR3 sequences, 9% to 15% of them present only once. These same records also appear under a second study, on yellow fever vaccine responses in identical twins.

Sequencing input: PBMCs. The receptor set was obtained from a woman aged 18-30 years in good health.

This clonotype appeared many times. DNA for the CDR3: TGTGCCAGCAGTTCGGGTCAGGGCCTCTCCTACGAGCAGTACTTC. Translated, it gives CASSSGQGLSYEQYF. This rearrangement joins TRBV6-2 or TRBV6-3 to TRBJ2-7, with D possibly TRBD1 on 5 matching bases. Trimming removed 4 bases at V and 0 bases at J, with 13 bases between. The CDR3 totals 15 residues. The V gene's germline CDR1 is MNHEY and CDR2 SVGEGT.

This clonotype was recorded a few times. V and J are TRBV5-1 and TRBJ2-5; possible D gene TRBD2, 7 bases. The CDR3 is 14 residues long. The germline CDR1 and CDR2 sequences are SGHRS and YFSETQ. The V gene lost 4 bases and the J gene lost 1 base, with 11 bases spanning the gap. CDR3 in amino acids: CASSGGALQETQYF. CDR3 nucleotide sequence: TGCGCCAGCAGCGGGGGGGCCCTCCAAGAGACCCAGTACTTC. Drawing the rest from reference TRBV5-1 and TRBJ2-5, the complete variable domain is KAGVTQTPRYLIKTRGQQVTLSCSPISGHRSVSWYQQTPGQGLQFLFEYFSETQRNKGNFPGRFSGRQFSNSRSEMNVSTLELGDSALYLCASSGGALQETQYFGPGTRLLVL.

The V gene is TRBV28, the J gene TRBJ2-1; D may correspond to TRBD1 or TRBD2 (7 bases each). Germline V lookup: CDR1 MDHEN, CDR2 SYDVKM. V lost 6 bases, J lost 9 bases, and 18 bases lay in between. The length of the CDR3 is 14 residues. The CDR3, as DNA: TGTGCCAGCAGGGGGAGGGACAGCGGTCGTGAGCAGTTCTTC. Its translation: CASRGRDSGREQFF.

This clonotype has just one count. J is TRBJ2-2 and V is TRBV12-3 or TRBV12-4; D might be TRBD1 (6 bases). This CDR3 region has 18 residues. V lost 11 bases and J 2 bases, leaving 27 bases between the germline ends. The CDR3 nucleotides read TGTGCCTTCAGTTTGGGGAAATGGTGGGGGCGTAACACCGGGGAGCTGTTTTTT. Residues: CAFSLGKWWGRNTGELFF.

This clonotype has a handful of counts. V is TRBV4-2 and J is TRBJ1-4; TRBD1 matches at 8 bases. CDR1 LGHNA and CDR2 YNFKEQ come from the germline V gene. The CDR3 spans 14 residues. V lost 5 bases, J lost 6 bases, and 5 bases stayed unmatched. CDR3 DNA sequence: TGTGCCAGCAGCGACACAGGGGGGGATGAAAAACTGTTTTTT. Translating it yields CASSDTGGDEKLFF.

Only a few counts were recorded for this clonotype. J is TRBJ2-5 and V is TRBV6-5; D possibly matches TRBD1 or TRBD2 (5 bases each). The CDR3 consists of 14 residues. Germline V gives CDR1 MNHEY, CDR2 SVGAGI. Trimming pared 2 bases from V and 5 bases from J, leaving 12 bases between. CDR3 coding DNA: TGTGCCAGCAGTTACCGTCGGGGCCTGGAGACCCAGTACTTC. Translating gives CASSYRRGLETQYF.

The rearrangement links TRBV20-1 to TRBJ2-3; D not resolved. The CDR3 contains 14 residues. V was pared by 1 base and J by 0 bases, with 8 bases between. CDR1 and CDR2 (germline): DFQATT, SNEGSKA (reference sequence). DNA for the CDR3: TGCAGTGCTAGAGGGCAGGAGAGCACAGATACGCAGTATTTT. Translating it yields CSARGQESTDTQYF.

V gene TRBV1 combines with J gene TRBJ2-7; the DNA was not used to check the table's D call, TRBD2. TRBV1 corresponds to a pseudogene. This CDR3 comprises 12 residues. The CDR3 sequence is CTSRWAIGEQYV. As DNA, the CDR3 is TGCACCAGCCGATGGGCTATCGGGGAGCAGTACGTC.

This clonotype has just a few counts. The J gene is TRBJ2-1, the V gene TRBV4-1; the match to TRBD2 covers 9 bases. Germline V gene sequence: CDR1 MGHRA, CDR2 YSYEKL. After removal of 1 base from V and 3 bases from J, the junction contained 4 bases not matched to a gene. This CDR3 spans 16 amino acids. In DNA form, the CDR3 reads TGCGCCAGCAGCCAAGTGGGTAGCGGGGGCTACAATGAGCAGTTCTTC. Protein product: CASSQVGSGGYNEQFF.

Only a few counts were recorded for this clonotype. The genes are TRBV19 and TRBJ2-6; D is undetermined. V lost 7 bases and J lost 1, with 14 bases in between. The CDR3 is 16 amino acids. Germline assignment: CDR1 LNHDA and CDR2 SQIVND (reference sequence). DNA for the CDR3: TGTGCCAGTACCTCAAGTCCCGGATCTGGGGCCAACGTCCTGACTTTC. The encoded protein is CASTSSPGSGANVLTF.

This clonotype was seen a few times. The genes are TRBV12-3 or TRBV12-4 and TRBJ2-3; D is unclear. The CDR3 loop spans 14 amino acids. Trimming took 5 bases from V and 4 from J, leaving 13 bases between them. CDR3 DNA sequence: TGTGCCAGCAGTAAGCGTATGCTGGCAGATACGCAGTATTTT. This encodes CASSKRMLADTQYF.

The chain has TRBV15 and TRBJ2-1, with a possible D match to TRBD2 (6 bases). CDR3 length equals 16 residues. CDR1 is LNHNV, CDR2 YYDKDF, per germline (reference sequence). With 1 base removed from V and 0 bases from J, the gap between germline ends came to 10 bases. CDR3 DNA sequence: TGTGCCACCAGCAGAGGGGCCGGGAGCTCCTACAATGAGCAGTTCTTC. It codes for CATSRGAGSSYNEQFF.

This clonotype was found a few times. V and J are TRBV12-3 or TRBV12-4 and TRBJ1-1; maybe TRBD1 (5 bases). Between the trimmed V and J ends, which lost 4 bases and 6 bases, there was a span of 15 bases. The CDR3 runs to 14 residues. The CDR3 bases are TGTGCCAGCAGTTCCCTGGGACCGGTCGCTGAAGCTTTCTTT. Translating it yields CASSSLGPVAEAFF.

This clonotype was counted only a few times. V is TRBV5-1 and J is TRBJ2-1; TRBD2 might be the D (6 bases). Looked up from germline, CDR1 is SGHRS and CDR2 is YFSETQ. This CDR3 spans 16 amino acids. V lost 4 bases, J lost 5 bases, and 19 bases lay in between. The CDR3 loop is CASSGGTGTLNNEQFF. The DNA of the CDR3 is TGCGCCAGCAGCGGGGGGACCGGGACCCTTAACAATGAGCAGTTCTTC.

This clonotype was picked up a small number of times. CDR3 DNA sequence: TGTGCCAGCACCGAAGGGGTTAGCGGCTACAATGAGCAGTTCTTC. It encodes CASTEGVSGYNEQFF. This chain links TRBV9 with TRBJ2-1; possible D gene TRBD2, 6 bases. The length of the CDR3 is 15 residues. The germline V gene encodes CDR1 SGDLS and CDR2 YYNGEE. The V gene lost 6 bases and the J gene lost 3 bases, with 16 bases spanning the gap.

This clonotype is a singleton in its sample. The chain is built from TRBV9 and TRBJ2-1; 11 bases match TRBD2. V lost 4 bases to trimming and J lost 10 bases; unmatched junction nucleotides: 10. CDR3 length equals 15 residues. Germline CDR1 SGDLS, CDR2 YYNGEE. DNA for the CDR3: TGTGCCAGCAGCCTGACTAGCGGGACCAGGGGGGAGCAGTTCTTC. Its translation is CASSLTSGTRGEQFF.

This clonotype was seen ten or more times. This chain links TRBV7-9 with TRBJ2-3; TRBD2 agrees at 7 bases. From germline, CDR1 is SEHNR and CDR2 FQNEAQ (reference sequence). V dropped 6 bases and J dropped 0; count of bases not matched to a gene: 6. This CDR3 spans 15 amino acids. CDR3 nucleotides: TGTGCCAGCAGTAGACCGGGGGGAAGCACAGATACGCAGTATTTT. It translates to CASSRPGGSTDTQYF. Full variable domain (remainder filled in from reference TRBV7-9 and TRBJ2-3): DTGVSQNPRHKITKRGQNVTFRCDPISEHNRLYWYRQTLGQGPEFLTYFQNEAQLEKSRLLSDRFSAERPKGSFSTLEIQRTEQGDSAMYLCASSRPGGSTDTQYFGPGTRLTVL.

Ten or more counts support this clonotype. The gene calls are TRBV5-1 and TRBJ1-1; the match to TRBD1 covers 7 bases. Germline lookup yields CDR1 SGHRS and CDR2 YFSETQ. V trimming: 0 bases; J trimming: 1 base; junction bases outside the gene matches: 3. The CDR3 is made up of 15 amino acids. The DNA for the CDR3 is TGCGCCAGCAGCTTGGACAGGGGTTCGAACACTGAAGCTTTCTTT. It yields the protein CASSLDRGSNTEAFF.

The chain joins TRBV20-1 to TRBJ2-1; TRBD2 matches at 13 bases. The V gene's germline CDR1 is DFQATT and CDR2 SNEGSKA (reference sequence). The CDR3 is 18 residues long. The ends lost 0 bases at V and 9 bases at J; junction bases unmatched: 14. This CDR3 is CSARDPRTGTSGIGEQFF. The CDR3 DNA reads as TGCAGTGCTAGAGATCCTCGAACCGGGACTAGCGGGATAGGTGAGCAGTTCTTC.

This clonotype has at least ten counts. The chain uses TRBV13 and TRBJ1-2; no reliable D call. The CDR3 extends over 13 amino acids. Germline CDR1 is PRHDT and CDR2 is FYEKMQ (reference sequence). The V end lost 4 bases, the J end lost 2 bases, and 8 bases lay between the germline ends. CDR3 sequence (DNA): TGTGCCAGCAGCTACGGGGTAAACTATGGCTACACCTTC. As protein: CASSYGVNYGYTF. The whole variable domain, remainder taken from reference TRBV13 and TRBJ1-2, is AAGVIQSPRHLIKEKRETATLKCYPIPRHDTVYWYQQGPGQDPQFLISFYEKMQSDKGSIPDRFSAQQFSDYHSELNMSSLELGDSALYFCASSYGVNYGYTFGSGTRLTVV.

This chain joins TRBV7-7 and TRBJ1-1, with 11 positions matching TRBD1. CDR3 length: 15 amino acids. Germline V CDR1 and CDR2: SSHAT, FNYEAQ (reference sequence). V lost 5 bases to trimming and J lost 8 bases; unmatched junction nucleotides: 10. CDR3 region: CASSRYSGTGGEAFF. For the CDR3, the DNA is TGTGCCAGCAGCCGATATTCCGGGACAGGGGGGGAAGCTTTCTTT.

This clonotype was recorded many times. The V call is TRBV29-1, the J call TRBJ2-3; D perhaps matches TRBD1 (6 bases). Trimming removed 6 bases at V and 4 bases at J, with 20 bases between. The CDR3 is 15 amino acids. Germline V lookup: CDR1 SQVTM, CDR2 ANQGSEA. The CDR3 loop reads CSVLTPGEIADTQYF. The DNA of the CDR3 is TGCAGCGTCCTAACCCCAGGGGAAATCGCAGATACGCAGTATTTT.

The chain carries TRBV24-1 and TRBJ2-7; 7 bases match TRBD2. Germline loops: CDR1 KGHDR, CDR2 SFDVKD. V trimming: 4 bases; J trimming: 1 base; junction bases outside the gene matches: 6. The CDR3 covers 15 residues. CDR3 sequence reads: CATSDRDYRSYEQYV. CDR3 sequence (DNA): TGTGCCACCAGTGACCGGGACTATAGGTCCTACGAGCAGTACGTC.

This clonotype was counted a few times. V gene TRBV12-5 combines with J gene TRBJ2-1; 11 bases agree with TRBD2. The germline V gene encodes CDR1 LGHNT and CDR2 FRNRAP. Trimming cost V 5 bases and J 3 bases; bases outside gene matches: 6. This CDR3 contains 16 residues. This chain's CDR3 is CASGHKTSGSYNEQFF. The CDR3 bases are TGTGCTAGTGGTCATAAAACTAGCGGGAGCTACAATGAGCAGTTCTTC.

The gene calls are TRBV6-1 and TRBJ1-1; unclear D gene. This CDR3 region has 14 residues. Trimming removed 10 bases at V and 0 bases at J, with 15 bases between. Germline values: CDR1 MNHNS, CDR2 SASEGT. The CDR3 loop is CATAGLELNTEAFF. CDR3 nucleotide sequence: TGTGCCACCGCCGGGTTGGAGTTGAACACTGAAGCTTTCTTT.

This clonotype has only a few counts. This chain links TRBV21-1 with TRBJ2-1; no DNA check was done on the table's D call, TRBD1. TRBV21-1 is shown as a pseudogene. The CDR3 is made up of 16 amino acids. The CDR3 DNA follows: TGTGCCAGCAGCATCGGGGGAAACCACTCCTACAATGAGCAGTTCTTC. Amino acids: CASSIGGNHSYNEQFF.

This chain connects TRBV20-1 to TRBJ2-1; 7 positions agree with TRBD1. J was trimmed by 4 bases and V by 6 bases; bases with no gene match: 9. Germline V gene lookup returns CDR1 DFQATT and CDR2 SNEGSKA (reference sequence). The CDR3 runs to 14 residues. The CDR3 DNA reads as TGCAGTGCCCTGGGACAGCGAGAGTACAATGAGCAGTTCTTC. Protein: CSALGQREYNEQFF.

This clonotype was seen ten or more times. CDR3 sequence: CASRGTYNEQFF. The DNA of the CDR3 is TGTGCCAGCAGAGGGACTTACAATGAGCAGTTCTTC. V gene TRBV2 combines with J gene TRBJ2-1, with a weak D call TRBD2 (6 bases). V was trimmed by 6 bases and J by 4 bases, leaving 7 bases between them. In germline, CDR1 is SNHLY, CDR2 FYNNEI. The CDR3 has 12 amino acids.